The sequence of this T cell receptor (beta chain) was determined in a study of cytomegalovirus exposure and HLA in healthy donors. Use of 60 Vbeta and 13 Jbeta primers characterized the PCR. Profiled with immunoSEQ multiplex PCR; TCRdb holds only in-frame clones, not every one. Among over 95,000 clones, around three quarters were seen once, and the ten largest hold 2% to 2.5%. Looked up from germline, CDR1 is MNHEY and CDR2 is SVGAGI. The ends were cut back, 4 bases at V and 0 bases at J, with 8 bases in the middle. The CDR3 extends over 14 amino acids. This receptor was taken from a human donor in good health. The specimen was PBMCs. The chain has TRBV6-5 and TRBJ2-3, with D maybe TRBD1 (5 bases). CDR3 loop: CASSLGLSTDTQYF. In nucleotides, the CDR3 is TGTGCCAGCAGTTTGGGGCTCAGCACAGATACGCAGTATTTT.